This T cell receptor (beta chain) was profiled in a study of T cell clones after liver transplantation. Across the study: Tolerant meant at least one year fully off immunosuppression without liver enzymes above twice normal.

TCRdb keeps only in-frame clones here, not all; method: immunoSEQ multiplex PCR. This sample yields around 110,000 clones, of which about nine tenths are seen a single time; 0.65% to 0.85% belongs to the top ten. Germline V gene sequence: CDR1 SGHNT, CDR2 YENEEA. V was trimmed by 5 bases and J by 9 bases, leaving 23 bases between them. CDR3 length: 16 amino acids. The V gene is TRBV11-3, the J gene TRBJ2-1; D possibly corresponds to TRBD2 (5 bases). The source of this sequence is a human patient who received a liver transplant. Some T cells could come from the graft donor. Sequenced here: CD4+ T cells from blood, sampled 12 months after liver transplant. The CDR3 DNA is TGTGCCAGCAGCCCAACGGGGAACCACCTCCTCGGTGAGCAGTTCTTC. It specifies CASSPTGNHLLGEQFF.